The table lists the clone carrying this T cell receptor beta chain with a few counts. The target antigen is unknown. Using immunoSEQ multiplex PCR, the repertoire was profiled, and TCRdb retains in-frame clones only, with some absent. The table lists some 11,000 clones, 2% to 2.5% of them singletons, with around 15% in the top ten. The sample comes from a study of T cells after posttransplantation cyclophosphamide. Findings and limits, study-wide: TRB clonality was highly associated with recipient CMV seropositivity and reactivation. TRB overlap between skin or GI tissue T cells and blood was limited.

This CDR3 is 17 amino acids long. Germline V gives CDR1 SQVTM, CDR2 ANQGSEA. Trimming removed 6 bases at V and 1 base at J, with 21 bases between. A marrow graft followed busulfan-fludarabine conditioning, with cyclophosphamide on days +3 and +4. This rearrangement joins TRBV29-1 to TRBJ1-4; D gene uncertain. The sequence came from a male patient younger than 45 who received an allogeneic stem cell transplant from a related donor, was CMV-positive, and had no GVHD. These T cells may partly come from the graft donor. Source: PBMCs, taken after allogeneic stem cell transplant with posttransplant cyclophosphamide. DNA of the CDR3: TGCAGCGTCAAGATTGGAGCATTCTTTTTAACTAATGAAAAACTGTTTTTT. This sequence encodes CSVKIGAFFLTNEKLFF.